A selection of T cell receptor beta chains follows, all from one sample in a study of T cells after yellow fever vaccination. TCRdb processed the 5' RACE reads anew with MiXCR; each CDR3 protein has one entry. The table has some 300,000 distinct CDR3 sequences, around 10% seen once. The input for sequencing was CD4+ T cells sorted from PBMCs, taken 5 days after the yellow fever booster vaccination. These receptors all come from a man aged 18 to 35 who received the YFV17D yellow fever vaccine. Each CDR3 is given with its conserved first and last residue. Fields, in order: clone size, J gene, D gene, CDR3 length, V gene, CDR3 DNA, CDR3 protein. A D gene is named only where the DNA matches it firmly. Only part of the rows carry a size: once, few, many, or a class if the clone is expanded.

clone size: many; J gene: TRBJ2-2; D gene: TRBD1; CDR3 length: 16; V gene: TRBV12-3/TRBV12-4; CDR3 DNA: TGTGCCAGCAGCCCAGGGACAGGGGGAATCACCGGGGAGCTGTTTTTT; CDR3 protein: CASSPGTGGITGELFF
clone size: few; J gene: TRBJ2-1; D gene: NA; CDR3 length: 17; V gene: TRBV6-5; CDR3 DNA: TGTGCCAGCAGTTACTCTTCTCCGGGGGCCCTCCACAATGAGCAGTTCTTC; CDR3 protein: CASSYSSPGALHNEQFF
clone size: few; J gene: TRBJ2-2; D gene: NA; CDR3 length: 14; V gene: TRBV5-1; CDR3 DNA: TGCGCCAGCAGCTTTGAGGGGCGCACCGGGGAGCTGTTTTTT; CDR3 protein: CASSFEGRTGELFF
clone size: NA; J gene: TRBJ2-4; D gene: NA; CDR3 length: 15; V gene: TRBV4-2; CDR3 DNA: TGTGCCAGCAGCCAGGCCAGTAGGGCCAAAAACATTCAGTACTTC; CDR3 protein: CASSQASRAKNIQYF
clone size: NA; J gene: TRBJ2-5; D gene: TRBD2; CDR3 length: 14; V gene: TRBV18; CDR3 DNA: TGTGCCAGCTCAATGGCTAGCGGGCAAGAGACCCAGTACTTC; CDR3 protein: CASSMASGQETQYF
clone size: many; J gene: TRBJ2-7; D gene: NA; CDR3 length: 13; V gene: TRBV7-2; CDR3 DNA: TGTGCCAGCAGCTTGCAGACGGACTACGAGCAGTACTTC; CDR3 protein: CASSLQTDYEQYF
clone size: many; J gene: TRBJ1-5; D gene: TRBD1; CDR3 length: 15; V gene: TRBV12-3/TRBV12-4; CDR3 DNA: TGTGCCAGCAGCACGGGACAGGGTAGCAATCAGCCCCAGCATTTT; CDR3 protein: CASSTGQGSNQPQHF
clone size: NA; J gene: TRBJ2-3; D gene: NA; CDR3 length: 13; V gene: TRBV6-1; CDR3 DNA: TGTGCCAGCAGTGAAGCGCCCCTCGTTACGCAGTATTTT; CDR3 protein: CASSEAPLVTQYF
clone size: few; J gene: TRBJ2-6; D gene: TRBD1; CDR3 length: 17; V gene: TRBV19; CDR3 DNA: TGTGCCAGTAGTGGACAGGGGGCTATGTATGGGGCCAACGTCCTGACTTTC; CDR3 protein: CASSGQGAMYGANVLTF
clone size: many; J gene: TRBJ1-1; D gene: NA; CDR3 length: 17; V gene: TRBV15; CDR3 DNA: TGTGCCACCAGCAGAGATTTGGGACGGAATACGAACACTGAAGCTTTCTTT; CDR3 protein: CATSRDLGRNTNTEAFF
clone size: many; J gene: TRBJ1-2; D gene: NA; CDR3 length: 15; V gene: TRBV7-2; CDR3 DNA: TGTGCCAGCAGCTTATATAGGACGCTCCGTTATGGCTACACCTTC; CDR3 protein: CASSLYRTLRYGYTF
clone size: few; J gene: TRBJ1-4; D gene: NA; CDR3 length: 16; V gene: TRBV5-8; CDR3 DNA: TGTGCCAGCAGCCTGGGTTCGGCAGGCTTAAACGAAAAACTGTTTTTT; CDR3 protein: CASSLGSAGLNEKLFF
clone size: few; J gene: TRBJ1-6; D gene: NA; CDR3 length: 12; V gene: TRBV29-1; CDR3 DNA: TGCAGCGTTGGGGCTGCTAATTCACCCCTCCACTTT; CDR3 protein: CSVGAANSPLHF
clone size: NA; J gene: TRBJ2-5; D gene: NA; CDR3 length: 13; V gene: TRBV7-9; CDR3 DNA: TGTGCCAGCAGCTTACTCTCGGGGGAGACCCAGTACTTC; CDR3 protein: CASSLLSGETQYF
clone size: many; J gene: TRBJ1-1; D gene: TRBD1; CDR3 length: 13; V gene: TRBV6-5; CDR3 DNA: TGTGCCAGGGAGACAGGGGGGGCCACTGAAGCTTTCTTT; CDR3 protein: CARETGGATEAFF
clone size: many; J gene: TRBJ2-1; D gene: NA; CDR3 length: 14; V gene: TRBV10-3; CDR3 DNA: TGTGCCATCAGTGAGGTACGGGGAATCGGTGAGCAGTTCTTC; CDR3 protein: CAISEVRGIGEQFF
clone size: NA; J gene: TRBJ2-5; D gene: TRBD2; CDR3 length: 15; V gene: TRBV6-2/TRBV6-3; CDR3 DNA: TGTGCCAGCAATCCCTACAGCGGGGTAGGTGAGACCCAGTACTTC; CDR3 protein: CASNPYSGVGETQYF
clone size: many; J gene: TRBJ2-4; D gene: TRBD1; CDR3 length: 15; V gene: TRBV4-3; CDR3 DNA: TGCGCCAGCAGCCATCTCAGGGGGTTTGGGGACATTCAGTACTTC; CDR3 protein: CASSHLRGFGDIQYF
clone size: NA; J gene: TRBJ2-3; D gene: TRBD1; CDR3 length: 16; V gene: TRBV5-1; CDR3 DNA: TGCGCCAGCAGCAAAGGACAGGGGTTCGGCACAGATACGCAGTATTTT; CDR3 protein: CASSKGQGFGTDTQYF
clone size: NA; J gene: TRBJ1-1; D gene: NA; CDR3 length: 11; V gene: TRBV11-2; CDR3 DNA: TGTGCCAGCAGACGGTACACTGAAGCTTTCTTT; CDR3 protein: CASRRYTEAFF
clone size: few; J gene: TRBJ1-3; D gene: NA; CDR3 length: 16; V gene: TRBV9; CDR3 DNA: TGTGCCAGCAGCGCAGCCCCAGCAGGCTCTGGAAACACCATATATTTT; CDR3 protein: CASSAAPAGSGNTIYF
clone size: many; J gene: TRBJ2-5; D gene: NA; CDR3 length: 15; V gene: TRBV5-1; CDR3 DNA: TGCGCCAGCAGCTCGGGGACTGACCTCTGGGAGACCCAGTACTTC; CDR3 protein: CASSSGTDLWETQYF
clone size: NA; J gene: TRBJ1-4; D gene: NA; CDR3 length: 14; V gene: TRBV5-1; CDR3 DNA: TGCGCCAGCAGCTTGGTGGCAGGGAGAGAAAAACTGTTTTTT; CDR3 protein: CASSLVAGREKLFF
clone size: few; J gene: TRBJ2-2; D gene: NA; CDR3 length: 15; V gene: TRBV12-3/TRBV12-4; CDR3 DNA: TGTGCCAGCAGTTTCCCGGACCCCTTTGGCGGGGAGCTGTTTTTT; CDR3 protein: CASSFPDPFGGELFF
clone size: few; J gene: TRBJ1-3; D gene: NA; CDR3 length: 15; V gene: TRBV5-1; CDR3 DNA: TGCGCCAGCAGCGCCGGACTGTACTCTGGAAACACCATATATTTT; CDR3 protein: CASSAGLYSGNTIYF
clone size: many; J gene: TRBJ1-2; D gene: NA; CDR3 length: 14; V gene: TRBV12-3/TRBV12-4; CDR3 DNA: TGTGCCAGCAGTTCCTACAGGGACCACTATGGCTACACCTTC; CDR3 protein: CASSSYRDHYGYTF
clone size: NA; J gene: TRBJ2-3; D gene: NA; CDR3 length: 16; V gene: TRBV7-2; CDR3 DNA: TGTGCCAGCAGCCGAAAGTCGCGGGGCCTCACAGATACGCAGTATTTT; CDR3 protein: CASSRKSRGLTDTQYF
clone size: few; J gene: TRBJ2-1; D gene: NA; CDR3 length: 14; V gene: TRBV5-1; CDR3 DNA: TGCGCCAGCAGCTTCATGCTAGCCTACAATGAGCAGTTCTTC; CDR3 protein: CASSFMLAYNEQFF
clone size: many; J gene: TRBJ1-2; D gene: NA; CDR3 length: 11; V gene: TRBV18; CDR3 DNA: TGTGCCAGCTCGCCTGACTATGGCTACACCTTC; CDR3 protein: CASSPDYGYTF
clone size: NA; J gene: TRBJ2-3; D gene: NA; CDR3 length: 16; V gene: TRBV7-8; CDR3 DNA: TGTGCCAGCAGCCTAGGGACGGCCTCTAGCACAGATACGCAGTATTTT; CDR3 protein: CASSLGTASSTDTQYF
clone size: NA; J gene: TRBJ2-1; D gene: TRBD1; CDR3 length: 15; V gene: TRBV7-8; CDR3 DNA: TGTGCCAGCAGCACCGGGACAGGGGCTTACAATGAGCAGTTCTTC; CDR3 protein: CASSTGTGAYNEQFF
clone size: many; J gene: TRBJ2-1; D gene: NA; CDR3 length: 15; V gene: TRBV12-3/TRBV12-4; CDR3 DNA: TGTGCCAGCAGTTTAGGGCGCAACGCCTACAATGAGCAGTTCTTC; CDR3 protein: CASSLGRNAYNEQFF
clone size: many; J gene: TRBJ1-3; D gene: TRBD1; CDR3 length: 16; V gene: TRBV28; CDR3 DNA: TGTGCCAGCAGGCCACAGGGGGCTAACTCTGGAAACACCATATATTTT; CDR3 protein: CASRPQGANSGNTIYF
clone size: NA; J gene: TRBJ2-3; D gene: NA; CDR3 length: 15; V gene: TRBV6-5; CDR3 DNA: TGTGCCAGCAGTTACTCCGGCGGACAGACAGATACGCAGTATTTT; CDR3 protein: CASSYSGGQTDTQYF
clone size: NA; J gene: TRBJ2-7; D gene: NA; CDR3 length: 13; V gene: TRBV9; CDR3 DNA: TGTGCCAGCAGCGGTACCCCCCGGGACGAGCAGTACTTC; CDR3 protein: CASSGTPRDEQYF
clone size: many; J gene: TRBJ2-3; D gene: TRBD2; CDR3 length: 14; V gene: TRBV12-3/TRBV12-4; CDR3 DNA: TGTGCCAGCGCTCTCGGGGGGGGGACAGATACGCAGTATTTT; CDR3 protein: CASALGGGTDTQYF
clone size: many; J gene: TRBJ2-5; D gene: TRBD1; CDR3 length: 14; V gene: TRBV12-3/TRBV12-4; CDR3 DNA: TGTGCCAGCAGTCCAGACAGGGTCGAAGAGACCCAGTACTTC; CDR3 protein: CASSPDRVEETQYF
clone size: NA; J gene: TRBJ1-5; D gene: NA; CDR3 length: 14; V gene: TRBV4-1; CDR3 DNA: TGCGCCAGCAGCCAAGTTTCTCTTTCTCAGCCCCAGCATTTT; CDR3 protein: CASSQVSLSQPQHF
clone size: many; J gene: TRBJ2-5; D gene: NA; CDR3 length: 12; V gene: TRBV5-1; CDR3 DNA: TGCGCCAGCAGCTTGAGAGCAGAGACCCAGTACTTC; CDR3 protein: CASSLRAETQYF
clone size: NA; J gene: TRBJ2-3; D gene: NA; CDR3 length: 12; V gene: TRBV6-2/TRBV6-3; CDR3 DNA: TGTGCCAGCAGTTTCATAGTAGATACGCAGTATTTT; CDR3 protein: CASSFIVDTQYF
clone size: NA; J gene: TRBJ2-5; D gene: TRBD1; CDR3 length: 15; V gene: TRBV19; CDR3 DNA: TGTGCCAGTAGTGTGACACAGGGGCCCCAAGAGACCCAGTACTTC; CDR3 protein: CASSVTQGPQETQYF
clone size: few; J gene: TRBJ2-1; D gene: TRBD2; CDR3 length: 16; V gene: TRBV5-1; CDR3 DNA: TGCGCCAGCAGCTTGGGGGGGACTAGCGGGGACAATGAGCAGTTCTTC; CDR3 protein: CASSLGGTSGDNEQFF
clone size: few; J gene: TRBJ2-5; D gene: TRBD1; CDR3 length: 15; V gene: TRBV5-1; CDR3 DNA: TGCGCCAGCAGCTTGGGGGACAGAGCCCAAGAGACCCAGTACTTC; CDR3 protein: CASSLGDRAQETQYF
clone size: many; J gene: TRBJ1-2; D gene: NA; CDR3 length: 13; V gene: TRBV20-1; CDR3 DNA: TGCAGTGCTAGGGCCGGGACCCTATATGGCTACACCTTC; CDR3 protein: CSARAGTLYGYTF
clone size: NA; J gene: TRBJ1-2; D gene: NA; CDR3 length: 13; V gene: TRBV12-3/TRBV12-4; CDR3 DNA: TGTGCCAGCAGTTTTAGGCGAAACTATGGCTACACCTTC; CDR3 protein: CASSFRRNYGYTF
clone size: many; J gene: TRBJ2-3; D gene: NA; CDR3 length: 15; V gene: TRBV12-1; CDR3 DNA: TGTGCCAGCGCTCGCCTTTGGGGGGTGGTAGATACGCAGTATTTT; CDR3 protein: CASARLWGVVDTQYF
clone size: NA; J gene: TRBJ1-2; D gene: TRBD1; CDR3 length: 13; V gene: TRBV27; CDR3 DNA: TGTGCCAGCAGCCCCAGGGGGCACTATGGCTACACCTTC; CDR3 protein: CASSPRGHYGYTF
clone size: few; J gene: TRBJ2-7; D gene: TRBD2; CDR3 length: 15; V gene: TRBV20-1; CDR3 DNA: TGCAGTGCTAGAGATCGGAGACTAGCGGGGTACGAGCAGTACTTC; CDR3 protein: CSARDRRLAGYEQYF
clone size: NA; J gene: TRBJ2-1; D gene: NA; CDR3 length: 15; V gene: TRBV6-5; CDR3 DNA: TGTGCCAGCAGTTCCCTGGGGGTAATAGGCAATGAGCAGTTCTTC; CDR3 protein: CASSSLGVIGNEQFF
clone size: few; J gene: TRBJ2-2; D gene: TRBD2; CDR3 length: 17; V gene: TRBV9; CDR3 DNA: TGTGCCAGCAGCGTAGCTACTAGCGGGGCTTACACCGGGGAGCTGTTTTTT; CDR3 protein: CASSVATSGAYTGELFF
clone size: many; J gene: TRBJ2-2; D gene: NA; CDR3 length: 15; V gene: TRBV20-1; CDR3 DNA: TGCAGTGCTAGAGACTACAGGGCCCGGGGCGGGGAGCTGTTTTTT; CDR3 protein: CSARDYRARGGELFF